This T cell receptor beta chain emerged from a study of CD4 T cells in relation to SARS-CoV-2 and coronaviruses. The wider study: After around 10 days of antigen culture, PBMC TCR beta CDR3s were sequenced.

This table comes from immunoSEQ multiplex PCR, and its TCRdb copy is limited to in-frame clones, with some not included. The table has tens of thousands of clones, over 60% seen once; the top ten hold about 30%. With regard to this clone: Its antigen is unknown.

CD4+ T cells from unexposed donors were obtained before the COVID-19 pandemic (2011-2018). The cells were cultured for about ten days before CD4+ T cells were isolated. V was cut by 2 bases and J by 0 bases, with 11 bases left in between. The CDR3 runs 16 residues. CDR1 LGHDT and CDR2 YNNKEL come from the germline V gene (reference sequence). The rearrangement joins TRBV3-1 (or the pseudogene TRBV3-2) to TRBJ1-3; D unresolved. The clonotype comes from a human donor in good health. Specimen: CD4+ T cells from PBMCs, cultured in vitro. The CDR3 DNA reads TGTGCCAGCAGCCAACTGGGTTTCCGCTCTGGAAACACCATATATTTT. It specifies CASSQLGFRSGNTIYF.